These 3 T cell receptor beta chains were all obtained from the same sample, sequenced in a study of human T cells and chemical hapten exposure. The sample's time point: pre-sensitization, week 0. Treatment specified: therapeutic diphenylcyclopropenone sensitization with weekly scalp DPC. One entry per CDR3 protein, called by TCRdb with MiXCR from the RACE reads. This sample has 150,000 to 200,000 distinct CDR3 sequences, with 25% to 35% found just once. Sequencing used whole blood, obtained in connection with sensitization to the hapten diphenylcyclopropenone (DPC). The receptors come from a woman in her thirties with alopecia areata. Some clones in this sample may be carry-over from other donors' samples.

This chain uses TRBV20-1 with TRBJ2-7; 12 nucleotides align to TRBD2. J lost 7 bases, V lost 6 bases, and 4 bases had no gene match. The germline V gene encodes CDR1 DFQATT and CDR2 SNEGSKA (reference sequence). This CDR3 has 12 amino acids. The CDR3 region has the DNA TGCAGTGCACTAGCGGGAGGTGGGGAGCAGTACTTC. It encodes CSALAGGGEQYF.

On this clonotype: A read error may produce the germline difference seen at one junction end. The chain combines TRBV28 with TRBJ2-7, with D unclear. Germline V gene data show CDR1 as MDHEN and CDR2 as SYDVKM. The CDR3 covers 14 residues. CDR3 nucleotide sequence: TGTGTCAGCAGTCCTATCGGGTTGTCCTACGAGCAGTACTTC. Its translation is CVSSPIGLSYEQYF.

The chain combines TRBV28 with TRBJ2-2; D gene ambiguous. The V gene's germline CDR1 is MDHEN and CDR2 SYDVKM. This CDR3 region has 13 residues. The V gene lost 6 bases and the J gene lost 1 base, with 6 bases spanning the gap. CDR3 nucleotides: TGTGCCAGCAGGTCGGGGAACACCGGGGAGCTGTTTTTT. Protein product: CASRSGNTGELFF.